This is a list of T cell receptor beta chains from one sample in a study of cytomegalovirus exposure and HLA in healthy donors. Sequencing was performed with immunoSEQ multiplex PCR; in TCRdb, only in-frame clones are kept and a portion is missing. The sample consists of 150,000 or so clones, over 60% of them appearing once. The material sequenced was PBMCs. The receptors were sampled from a woman in her 40s in good health and CMV-seronegative. The CDR3 runs from the conserved cysteine through the conserved F or W. Fields, in order: clone size, V gene, J gene, D gene, CDR3 protein, CDR3 DNA. D genes are given only for firm matches. A clone size is listed for some rows: how often the clone was seen (once, few, many), or a class if it is expanded.

abundance: NA
v_gene: TRBV6-6
j_gene: TRBJ2-7
d_gene: TRBD2
CDR3aa: CASSADIAGSSYEQYF
CDR3nt: TGTGCCAGCAGTGCTGACATAGCGGGGAGCTCCTACGAGCAGTACTTC

abundance: NA
v_gene: TRBV6-5
j_gene: TRBJ2-7
d_gene: TRBD2
CDR3aa: CASSSGGSYEQYF
CDR3nt: TGTGCCAGCTCCTCGGGGGGATCCTACGAGCAGTACTTC

abundance: few
v_gene: TRBV7-2
j_gene: TRBJ2-7
d_gene: TRBD2
CDR3aa: CASSPSGVAGLSYEQYF
CDR3nt: TGTGCCAGCAGCCCCTCAGGAGTAGCGGGACTATCCTACGAGCAGTACTTC

abundance: NA
v_gene: TRBV19
j_gene: TRBJ2-7
d_gene: TRBD1
CDR3aa: CASSGQGASREQYF
CDR3nt: TGTGCCAGCTCTGGACAGGGGGCGTCGAGAGAGCAGTACTTC

abundance: NA
v_gene: TRBV6-5
j_gene: TRBJ2-7
d_gene: NA
CDR3aa: CASSYSNLYEQYF
CDR3nt: TGTGCCAGCAGTTACTCAAACCTTTACGAGCAGTACTTC

abundance: NA
v_gene: TRBV7-2
j_gene: TRBJ1-2
d_gene: NA
CDR3aa: CASSSGQLMSYTF
CDR3nt: TGTGCCAGCAGCTCAGGACAGCTGATGAGCTACACCTTC

abundance: NA
v_gene: TRBV2
j_gene: TRBJ2-7
d_gene: NA
CDR3aa: CASSETEVGSYEQYF
CDR3nt: TGTGCCAGCAGTGAGACGGAGGTGGGCTCCTACGAGCAGTACTTC

abundance: NA
v_gene: TRBV19
j_gene: TRBJ1-5
d_gene: NA
CDR3aa: CASSPGGSNQPQHF
CDR3nt: TGTGCCAGCAGCCCGGGGGGCAGCAATCAGCCCCAGCATTTT

abundance: NA
v_gene: TRBV27
j_gene: TRBJ2-1
d_gene: TRBD2
CDR3aa: CASSPGLGGSNEQFF
CDR3nt: TGTGCCAGCAGTCCGGGACTAGGAGGCAGCAATGAGCAGTTCTTC

abundance: NA
v_gene: TRBV19
j_gene: TRBJ2-3
d_gene: TRBD1
CDR3aa: CASSSRDRGYGTDTQYF
CDR3nt: TGTGCCAGTAGTTCCCGGGACAGGGGGTATGGCACAGATACGCAGTATTTT

abundance: NA
v_gene: TRBV6-1
j_gene: TRBJ1-2
d_gene: TRBD1
CDR3aa: CASSGPRGQFGGYTF
CDR3nt: TGTGCCAGCAGTGGTCCCAGGGGGCAATTCGGTGGCTACACCTTC

abundance: NA
v_gene: TRBV13
j_gene: TRBJ2-7
d_gene: NA
CDR3aa: CASSSRGRALAYEQYF
CDR3nt: TGTGCCAGCAGCTCTCGCGGGCGGGCCCTCGCCTACGAGCAGTACTTC

abundance: NA
v_gene: TRBV6-1
j_gene: TRBJ1-1
d_gene: NA
CDR3aa: CASSLNRAGAEAFF
CDR3nt: TGTGCCAGCAGCCTGAACAGGGCAGGGGCTGAAGCTTTCTTT

abundance: NA
v_gene: TRBV28
j_gene: TRBJ1-1
d_gene: NA
CDR3aa: CASSFGLRLWAFF
CDR3nt: TGTGCCAGCAGTTTCGGCCTGAGGCTATGGGCTTTCTTT

abundance: NA
v_gene: TRBV13
j_gene: TRBJ2-1
d_gene: NA
CDR3aa: CASSFPLEKRLPVEQFF
CDR3nt: TGTGCCAGCAGCTTCCCCCTAGAGAAGCGGCTCCCGGTTGAGCAGTTCTTC

abundance: few
v_gene: TRBV5-1
j_gene: TRBJ2-1
d_gene: TRBD1
CDR3aa: CASSLPTGMDEQFF
CDR3nt: TGCGCCAGCAGCCTGCCGACAGGGATGGATGAGCAGTTCTTC

abundance: NA
v_gene: TRBV5-4
j_gene: TRBJ2-1
d_gene: TRBD2
CDR3aa: CASSRGLAGGGRNEQFF
CDR3nt: TGTGCCAGCAGCCGAGGACTAGCGGGAGGGGGGCGGAATGAGCAGTTCTTC

abundance: NA
v_gene: TRBV7-8
j_gene: TRBJ2-6
d_gene: TRBD2
CDR3aa: CASSLELAGVSGANVLTF
CDR3nt: TGTGCCAGCAGCTTAGAACTAGCGGGAGTCTCTGGGGCCAACGTCCTGACTTTC

abundance: NA
v_gene: TRBV5-1
j_gene: TRBJ2-7
d_gene: TRBD2
CDR3aa: CASSPLGGAGIGQYF
CDR3nt: TGCGCCAGCAGCCCTCTCGGGGGGGCCGGAATCGGGCAGTACTTC

abundance: NA
v_gene: TRBV6-4
j_gene: TRBJ2-3
d_gene: NA
CDR3aa: CASSDSQGTDTQYF
CDR3nt: TGTGCCAGCAGTGACTCACAGGGCACAGATACGCAGTATTTT